This T cell receptor beta chain was sequenced during a study of early T cells in non-severe SARS-CoV-2 infection. MiXCR, applied by TCRdb to the 5' RACE reads, yields one record per CDR3 protein. This table holds some 49,000 distinct CDR3 sequences, over 9.5% found once. CDR1 MNHNS and CDR2 SASEGT come from the germline V gene. Germline trimming cut 6 bases from V and 5 bases from J; bases unmatched to any gene: 4. The CDR3 has 14 residues. This clonotype was found many times. Sequencing input: whole blood. The V gene is TRBV6-1, the J gene TRBJ2-1; 10 nucleotides line up with TRBD1. The TCR comes from an adult who was a healthcare worker with PCR-confirmed SARS-CoV-2 infection or an uninfected control (not recorded which). CDR3 amino acids: CASSRQGADNEQFF. In nucleotides, the CDR3 is TGTGCCAGCAGCAGACAGGGGGCGGACAATGAGCAGTTCTTC.